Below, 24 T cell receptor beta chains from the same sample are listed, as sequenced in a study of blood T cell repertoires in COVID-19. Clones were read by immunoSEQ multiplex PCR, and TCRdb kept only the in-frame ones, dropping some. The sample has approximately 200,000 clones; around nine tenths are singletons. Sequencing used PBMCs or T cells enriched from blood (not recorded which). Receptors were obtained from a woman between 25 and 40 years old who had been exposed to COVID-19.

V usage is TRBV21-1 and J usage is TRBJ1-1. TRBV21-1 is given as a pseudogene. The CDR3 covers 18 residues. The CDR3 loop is CASSKVVRSGRLNTEAFF. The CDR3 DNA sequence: TGTGCCAGCAGCAAAGTGGTGCGAAGCGGACGGTTGAACACTGAAGCTTTCTTT.

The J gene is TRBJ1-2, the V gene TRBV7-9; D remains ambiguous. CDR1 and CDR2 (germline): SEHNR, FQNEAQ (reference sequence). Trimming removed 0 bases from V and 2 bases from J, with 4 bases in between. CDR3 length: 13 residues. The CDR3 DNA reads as TGTGCCAGCAGCTTAGCTCAGAACTATGGCTACACCTTC. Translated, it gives CASSLAQNYGYTF.

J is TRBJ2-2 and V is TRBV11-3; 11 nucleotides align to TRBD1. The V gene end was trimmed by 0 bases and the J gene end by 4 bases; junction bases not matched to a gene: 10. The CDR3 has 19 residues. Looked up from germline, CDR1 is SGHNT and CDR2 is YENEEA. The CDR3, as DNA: TGTGCCAGCAGCTTAGATCACGACGGGACAGGGGGTCGCACCGGGGAGCTGTTTTTT. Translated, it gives CASSLDHDGTGGRTGELFF.

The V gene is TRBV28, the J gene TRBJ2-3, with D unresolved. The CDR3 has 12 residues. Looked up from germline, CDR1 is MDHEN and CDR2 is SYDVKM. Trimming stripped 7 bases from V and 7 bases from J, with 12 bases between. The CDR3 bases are TGTGCCAGCACCTCCCTGAGTTATACGCAGTATTTT. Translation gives CASTSLSYTQYF.

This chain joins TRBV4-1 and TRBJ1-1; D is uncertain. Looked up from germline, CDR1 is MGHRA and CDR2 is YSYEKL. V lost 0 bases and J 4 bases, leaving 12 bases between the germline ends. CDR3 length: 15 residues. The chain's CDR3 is CASSQDRVRGTEAFF. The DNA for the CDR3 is TGCGCCAGCAGCCAAGATCGCGTCAGAGGCACTGAAGCTTTCTTT.

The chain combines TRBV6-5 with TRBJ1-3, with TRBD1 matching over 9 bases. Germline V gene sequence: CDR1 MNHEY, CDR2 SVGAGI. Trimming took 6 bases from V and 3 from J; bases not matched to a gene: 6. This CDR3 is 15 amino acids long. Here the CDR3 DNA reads TGTGCCAGCAGCGATGGGGACAGGGATGGAAACACCATATATTTT. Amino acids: CASSDGDRDGNTIYF.

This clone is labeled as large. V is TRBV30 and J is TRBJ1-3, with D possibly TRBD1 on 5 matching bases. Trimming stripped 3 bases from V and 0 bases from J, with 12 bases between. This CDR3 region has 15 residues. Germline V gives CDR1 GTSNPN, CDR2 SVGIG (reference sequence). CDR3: CAWSAADISGNTIYF. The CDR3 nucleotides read TGTGCCTGGAGCGCCGCGGACATCTCTGGAAACACCATATATTTT.

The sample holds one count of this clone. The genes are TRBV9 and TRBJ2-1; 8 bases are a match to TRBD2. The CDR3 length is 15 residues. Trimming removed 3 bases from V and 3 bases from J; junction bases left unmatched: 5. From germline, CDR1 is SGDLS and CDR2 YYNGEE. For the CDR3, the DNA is TGTGCCAGCAGCGCCGCGGGGGGCCGCTACAATGAGCAGTTCTTC. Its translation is CASSAAGGRYNEQFF.

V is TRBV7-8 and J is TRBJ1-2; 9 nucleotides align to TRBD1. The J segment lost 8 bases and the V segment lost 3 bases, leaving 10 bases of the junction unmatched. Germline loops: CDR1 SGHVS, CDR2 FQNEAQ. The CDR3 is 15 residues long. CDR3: CASSLGTGGTVGYTF. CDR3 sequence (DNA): TGTGCCAGCAGCTTGGGCACAGGGGGCACGGTCGGCTACACCTTC.

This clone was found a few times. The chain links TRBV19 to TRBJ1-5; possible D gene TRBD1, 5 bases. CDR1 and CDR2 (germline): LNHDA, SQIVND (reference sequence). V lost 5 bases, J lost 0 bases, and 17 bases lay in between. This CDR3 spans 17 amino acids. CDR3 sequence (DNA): TGTGCCAGTAGTTTGGGGCCACAGAGATATAGCAATCAGCCCCAGCATTTT. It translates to CASSLGPQRYSNQPQHF.

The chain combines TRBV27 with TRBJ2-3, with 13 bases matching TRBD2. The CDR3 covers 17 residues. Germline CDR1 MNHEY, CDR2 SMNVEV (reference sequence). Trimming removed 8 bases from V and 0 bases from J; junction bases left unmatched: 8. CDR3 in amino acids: CASGGTSGVTSTDTQYF. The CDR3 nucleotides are TGTGCCAGCGGCGGGACTAGCGGGGTGACTAGCACAGATACGCAGTATTTT.

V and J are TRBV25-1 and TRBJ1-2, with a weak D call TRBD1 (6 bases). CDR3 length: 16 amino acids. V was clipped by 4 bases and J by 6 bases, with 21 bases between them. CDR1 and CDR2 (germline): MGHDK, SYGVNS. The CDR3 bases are TGTGCCAGCAGTGTTAATCTGGGGGCAGGGGACAATGGCTACACCTTC. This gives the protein CASSVNLGAGDNGYTF.

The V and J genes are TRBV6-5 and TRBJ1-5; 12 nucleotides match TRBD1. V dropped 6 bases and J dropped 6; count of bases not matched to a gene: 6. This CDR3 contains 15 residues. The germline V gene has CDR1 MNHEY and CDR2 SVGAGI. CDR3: CASSRDRGLGQPQHF. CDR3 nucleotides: TGTGCCAGCAGCCGGGACAGGGGGCTGGGTCAGCCCCAGCATTTT.

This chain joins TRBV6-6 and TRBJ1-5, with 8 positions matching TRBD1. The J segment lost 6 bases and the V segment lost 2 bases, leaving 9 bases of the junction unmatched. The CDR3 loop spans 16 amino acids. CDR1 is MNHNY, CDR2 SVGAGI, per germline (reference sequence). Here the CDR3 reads CASSYVTGENGQPQHF. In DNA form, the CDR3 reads TGTGCCAGCAGTTACGTGACAGGGGAGAATGGTCAGCCCCAGCATTTT.

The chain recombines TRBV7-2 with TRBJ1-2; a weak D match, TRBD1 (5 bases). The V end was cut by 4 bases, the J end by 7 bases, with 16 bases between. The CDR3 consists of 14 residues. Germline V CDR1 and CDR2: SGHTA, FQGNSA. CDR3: CASSSDSRSGGYTF. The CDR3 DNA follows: TGTGCCAGCAGCTCCGACAGTAGGTCGGGTGGCTACACCTTC. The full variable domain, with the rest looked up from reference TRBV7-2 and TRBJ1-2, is GAGVSQSPSNKVTEKGKDVELRCDPISGHTALYWYRQSLGQGLEFLIYFQGNSAPDKSGLPSDRFSAERTGGSVSTLTIQRTQQEDSAVYLCASSSDSRSGGYTFGSGTRLTVV.

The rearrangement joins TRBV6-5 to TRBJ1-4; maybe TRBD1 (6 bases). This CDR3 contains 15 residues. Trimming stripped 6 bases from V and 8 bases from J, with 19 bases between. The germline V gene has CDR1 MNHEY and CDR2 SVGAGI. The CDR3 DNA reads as TGTGCCAGCAGAGATACAGGGACCACTGGAGAAAAACTGTTTTTT. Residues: CASRDTGTTGEKLFF.

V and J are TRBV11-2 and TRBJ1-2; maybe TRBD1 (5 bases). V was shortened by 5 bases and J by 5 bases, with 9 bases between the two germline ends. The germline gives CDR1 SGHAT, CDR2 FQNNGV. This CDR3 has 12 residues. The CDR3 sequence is CASSPQGYGYTF. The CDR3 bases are TGTGCCAGCAGCCCTCAGGGATATGGCTACACCTTC.

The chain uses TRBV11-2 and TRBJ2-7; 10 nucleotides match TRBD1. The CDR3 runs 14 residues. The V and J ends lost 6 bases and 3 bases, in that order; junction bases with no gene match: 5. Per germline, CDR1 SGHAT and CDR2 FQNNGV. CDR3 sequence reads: CASRKGTGVYEQYF. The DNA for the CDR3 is TGTGCCAGCAGAAAAGGGACAGGGGTCTACGAGCAGTACTTC. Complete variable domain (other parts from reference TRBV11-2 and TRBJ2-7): EAGVAQSPRYKIIEKRQSVAFWCNPISGHATLYWYQQILGQGPKLLIQFQNNGVVDDSQLPKDRFSAERLKGVDSTLKIQPAKLEDSAVYLCASRKGTGVYEQYFGPGTRLTVT.

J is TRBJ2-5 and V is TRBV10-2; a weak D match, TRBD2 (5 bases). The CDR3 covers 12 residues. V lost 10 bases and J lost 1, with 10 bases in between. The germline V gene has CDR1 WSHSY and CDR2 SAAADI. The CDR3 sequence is CATTRSQETQYF. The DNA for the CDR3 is TGCGCCACAACTAGATCCCAAGAGACCCAGTACTTC.

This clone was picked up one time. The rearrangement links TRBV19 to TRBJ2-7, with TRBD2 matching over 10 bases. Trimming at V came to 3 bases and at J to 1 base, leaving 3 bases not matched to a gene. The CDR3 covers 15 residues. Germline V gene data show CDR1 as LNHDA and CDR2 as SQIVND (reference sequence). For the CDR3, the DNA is TGTGCCAGTAGTATCGAACTAGCGGGGTCCTACGAGCAGTACTTC. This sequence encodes CASSIELAGSYEQYF.

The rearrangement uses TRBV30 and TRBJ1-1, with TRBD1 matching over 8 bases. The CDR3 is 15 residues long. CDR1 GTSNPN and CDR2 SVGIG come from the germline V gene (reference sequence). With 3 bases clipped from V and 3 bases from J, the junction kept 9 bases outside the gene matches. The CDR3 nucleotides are TGTGCCTGGAGCCCAAGGACAGGGCTGGACACTGAAGCTTTCTTT. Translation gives CAWSPRTGLDTEAFF.

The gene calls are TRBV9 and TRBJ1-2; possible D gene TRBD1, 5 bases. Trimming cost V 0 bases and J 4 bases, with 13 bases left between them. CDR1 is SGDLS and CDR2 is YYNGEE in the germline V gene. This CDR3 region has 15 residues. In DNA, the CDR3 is TGTGCCAGCAGCGTAGCGGACACCCCCATCTATGGCTACACCTTC. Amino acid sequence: CASSVADTPIYGYTF.

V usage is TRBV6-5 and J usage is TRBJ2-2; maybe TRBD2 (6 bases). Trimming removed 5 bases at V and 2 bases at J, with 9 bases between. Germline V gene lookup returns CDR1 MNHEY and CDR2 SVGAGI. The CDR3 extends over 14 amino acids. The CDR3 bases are TGTGCCAGCAGTACCGGGAGAAACACCGGGGAGCTGTTTTTT. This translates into CASSTGRNTGELFF.

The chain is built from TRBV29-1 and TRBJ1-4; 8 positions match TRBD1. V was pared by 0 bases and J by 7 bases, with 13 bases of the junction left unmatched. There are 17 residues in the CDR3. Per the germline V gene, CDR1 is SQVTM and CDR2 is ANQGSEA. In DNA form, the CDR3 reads TGCAGCGTTGAAGACGCAGAACCGGGACAGGCGGGTGAAAAACTGTTTTTT. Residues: CSVEDAEPGQAGEKLFF.